These 29 T cell receptor beta chains were sequenced from one sample in a study of CD8+ T cells in alopecia areata. Treatment described: oral pan-JAK inhibitor, 5-10 mg twice daily. RNA, once extracted, was reverse transcribed into cDNA for use as the sequencing template. Profiling relied on immunoSEQ multiplex PCR, and the TCRdb table lists in-frame clones only, not all of them. Here the sample spans approximately 160,000 clones, 55% to 75% being singletons. The specimen was CD4+ T cells sorted from blood, collected at week 24, from a patient treated with tofacitinib. These TCRs come from a human donor with alopecia areata.

The table lists this clone with a count of one. The rearrangement joins TRBV29-1 to TRBJ2-6; D ambiguous. This CDR3 contains 13 residues. In germline, CDR1 is SQVTM, CDR2 ANQGSEA. Trimming stripped 6 bases from V and 2 bases from J, with 8 bases between. The CDR3 region is CSVGTPGANVLTF. DNA for the CDR3: TGCAGCGTAGGTACCCCTGGGGCCAACGTCCTGACTTTC.

The chain uses TRBV18 and TRBJ1-2, with D possibly TRBD1 on 6 matching bases. The CDR3 totals 14 residues. The germline CDR1 and CDR2 sequences are KGHSH and LQKENI. V lost 0 bases and J lost 7, with 12 bases in between. CDR3 amino acids: CASSPPSGGGGYTF. In nucleotides, the CDR3 is TGTGCCAGCTCACCACCGAGCGGGGGCGGTGGCTACACCTTC.

The CDR3 coding sequence is TGCAGCGTTGACGGTGGGGCCGAGCAGTTCTTC. It translates to CSVDGGAEQFF. The genes are TRBV29-1 and TRBJ2-1; a possible D gene is TRBD1 (5 bases). From germline, CDR1 is SQVTM and CDR2 ANQGSEA. V was trimmed by 3 bases and J by 10 bases, leaving 10 bases between them. The CDR3 has 11 amino acids.

The rearrangement joins TRBV9 to TRBJ1-2; D is unresolved. The V gene's germline CDR1 is SGDLS and CDR2 YYNGEE. V lost 4 bases, J lost 9 bases, and 10 bases lay in between. The length of the CDR3 is 11 residues. CDR3 DNA: TGTGCCAGCAGCCTAGGGTTTAGCTACACCTTC. This sequence encodes CASSLGFSYTF.

V is TRBV29-1 and J is TRBJ2-3; TRBD2 aligns across 15 bases. Germline CDR1 and CDR2: SQVTM and ANQGSEA. The junction had 7 bases not matched to a gene; V was cut back by 8 bases and J by 1 base. This CDR3 spans 16 amino acids. This chain's CDR3 is CSLRGLAGGRTDTQYF. The CDR3 DNA reads TGCAGCCTAAGGGGACTAGCGGGGGGCCGCACAGATACGCAGTATTTT.

This chain links TRBV5-1 with TRBJ2-3, with D perhaps matching TRBD1 (5 bases). CDR1 is SGHRS, CDR2 YFSETQ, per germline. The V end was cut by 5 bases, the J end by 0 bases, with 10 bases between. There are 14 residues in the CDR3. The CDR3 is CASRGLMSTDTQYF. The CDR3 DNA is TGCGCCAGCAGGGGGCTTATGAGCACAGATACGCAGTATTTT.

The genes are TRBV29-1 and TRBJ1-2, with TRBD1 identical over 8 bases. There are 13 residues in the CDR3. CDR1 is SQVTM, CDR2 ANQGSEA, per germline. With V trimmed by 3 bases and J by 8 bases, 8 bases remained unmatched. The CDR3 DNA sequence: TGCAGCGTTGATCGACAGGGGTTCGGGGGCTACACCTTC. Translated: CSVDRQGFGGYTF.

This chain joins TRBV6-5 and TRBJ1-5, with D unresolved. This CDR3 has 15 residues. The V and J ends lost 2 bases and 2 bases respectively, with 10 bases between them. Germline assignment: CDR1 MNHEY and CDR2 SVGAGI. CDR3 DNA sequence: TGTGCCAGCAGTTACGCGAGGGCTGGCAATCAGCCCCAGCATTTT. Protein sequence: CASSYARAGNQPQHF.

This clone occurred many times. This chain uses TRBV5-6 with TRBJ2-1; D is undetermined. Trimming took off 0 bases at V and 5 bases at J, with 6 bases between the two ends. This CDR3 is 13 amino acids long. Germline V gives CDR1 SGHDT, CDR2 YYEEEE. CDR3 protein: CASSLAVNNEQFF. The CDR3 nucleotides are TGTGCCAGCAGCTTGGCGGTAAACAATGAGCAGTTCTTC.

The V gene is TRBV10-3, the J gene TRBJ2-7, with TRBD1 matching over 9 bases. The CDR3 covers 13 residues. Trimming took 6 bases from V and 4 from J; bases not matched to a gene: 4. Germline V gene data show CDR1 as ENHRY and CDR2 as SYGVKD. CDR3 sequence reads: CAISKTGGYEQYF. DNA for the CDR3: TGTGCCATCAGCAAGACAGGGGGGTACGAGCAGTACTTC.

The CDR3 protein is CASSVGDRSYEQYF. CDR3 in DNA: TGTGCCAGCAGCGTAGGGGACAGATCCTACGAGCAGTACTTC. This sequence joins TRBV9 and TRBJ2-7; 7 bases line up with TRBD1. Germline V gene data show CDR1 as SGDLS and CDR2 as YYNGEE. The CDR3 is 14 residues long. V gave up 0 bases and J gave up 1 base; unmatched junction bases: 1.

The chain is built from TRBV19 and TRBJ1-5; D call uncertain. Germline CDR1 LNHDA, CDR2 SQIVND (reference sequence). The V and J ends lost 7 bases and 6 bases respectively, with 22 bases between them. This CDR3 contains 16 residues. The CDR3 region is CASTLGSSGIRQPQHF. Here the CDR3 DNA reads TGTGCCAGTACCCTTGGCTCGTCGGGGATTCGTCAGCCCCAGCATTTT.

CDR3 protein: CAISEIGQAQETQYF. CDR3 nucleotides: TGTGCCATCAGTGAGATAGGACAGGCCCAAGAGACCCAGTACTTC. The rearrangement links TRBV10-3 to TRBJ2-5, with 7 positions matching TRBD1. The CDR3 spans 15 residues. The V gene's germline CDR1 is ENHRY and CDR2 SYGVKD. J was trimmed by 1 base and V by 2 bases; bases with no gene match: 4.

The V call is TRBV4-1, the J call TRBJ2-6; D not resolved. The V and J ends lost 1 base and 4 bases respectively, with 2 bases between them. CDR1 MGHRA and CDR2 YSYEKL come from the germline V gene. The CDR3 has 13 residues. The CDR3 DNA reads TGCGCCAGCAGCCAAGGGGGGGCCAACGTCCTGACTTTC. Amino acids: CASSQGGANVLTF.

The table lists this clone with a few counts. The J gene is TRBJ2-5, the V gene TRBV19; 7 bases are a match to TRBD2. This CDR3 contains 13 residues. Germline lookup yields CDR1 LNHDA and CDR2 SQIVND (reference sequence). V dropped 7 bases and J dropped 4; count of bases not matched to a gene: 6. Here the CDR3 DNA reads TGTGCCAGTAAACGGGGGGATGGAGAGACCCAGTACTTC. Encoded protein: CASKRGDGETQYF.

The V call is TRBV7-9, the J call TRBJ1-2; TRBD1 aligns across 9 bases. The CDR3 has 14 amino acids. Germline-derived CDR1 and CDR2 are SEHNR and FQNEAQ (reference sequence). V was clipped by 3 bases and J by 6 bases; unmatched bases: 5. The CDR3 DNA is TGTGCCAGCAGCTTTACGACAGGGGGAAATGGCTACACCTTC. Residues: CASSFTTGGNGYTF.

This rearrangement joins TRBV15 to TRBJ2-3; TRBD1 might be the D (6 bases). This CDR3 is 14 amino acids long. CDR1 is LNHNV, CDR2 YYDKDF, per germline (reference sequence). Trimming stripped 1 base from V and 2 bases from J, with 7 bases between. CDR3 sequence: CATSRGGPTDTQYF. CDR3 nucleotides: TGTGCCACCAGCAGAGGGGGGCCCACAGATACGCAGTATTTT.

The chain carries TRBV6-5 and TRBJ1-1; no definite D call. Per the germline V gene, CDR1 is MNHEY and CDR2 is SVGAGI. The CDR3 totals 15 residues. V was shortened by 6 bases and J by 0 bases, with 14 bases between the two germline ends. DNA of the CDR3: TGTGCCAGCAGAAGCCGAGGGTGGGTGAACACTGAAGCTTTCTTT. It encodes CASRSRGWVNTEAFF.

CDR3 protein: CASSPTGGNQPQHF. CDR3 in DNA: TGCGCCAGCAGCCCCACAGGGGGCAATCAGCCCCAGCATTTT. The chain has TRBV4-1 and TRBJ1-5; 7 bases fit TRBD1. The CDR3 extends over 14 amino acids. J was trimmed by 2 bases and V by 4 bases; bases with no gene match: 2. CDR1 and CDR2 from the germline V gene are MGHRA and YSYEKL.

This chain links TRBV7-2 with TRBJ1-1; D remains unclear. Trimming pared 1 base from V and 1 base from J, leaving 4 bases between. The CDR3 is 13 residues long. Germline V gives CDR1 SGHTA, CDR2 FQGNSA. CDR3: CASSLVQNTEAFF. CDR3 nucleotide sequence: TGTGCCAGCAGCTTAGTGCAGAACACTGAAGCTTTCTTT.

The chain uses TRBV19 and TRBJ1-1, with TRBD1 identical over 11 bases. The CDR3 contains 14 residues. The V and J ends lost 7 bases and 4 bases, in that order; junction bases with no gene match: 5. Germline assignment: CDR1 LNHDA and CDR2 SQIVND (reference sequence). The CDR3 nucleotides read TGTGCCAGTACCGCGGACAGGGGGCTCACTGAAGCTTTCTTT. Protein sequence: CASTADRGLTEAFF.

The table lists this clone with a count of one. The genes are TRBV30 and TRBJ2-2; the match to TRBD1 covers 8 bases. The CDR3 is 15 residues long. Germline-derived CDR1 and CDR2 are GTSNPN and SVGIG (reference sequence). Trimming took 3 bases from V and 5 from J; bases not matched to a gene: 8. This CDR3 reads CAWSPTQGATGELFF. In nucleotides, the CDR3 is TGTGCCTGGAGCCCCACGCAGGGGGCAACCGGGGAGCTGTTTTTT.

The rearrangement uses TRBV7-9 and TRBJ1-5; 8 nucleotides line up with TRBD1. V trimming: 4 bases; J trimming: 2 bases; junction bases outside the gene matches: 4. The germline CDR1 and CDR2 sequences are SEHNR and FQNEAQ (reference sequence). The CDR3 consists of 15 residues. The CDR3 loop reads CASSSDREGNQPQHF. CDR3 coding DNA: TGTGCCAGCAGCTCGGACAGGGAAGGCAATCAGCCCCAGCATTTT. Together with reference TRBV7-9 and TRBJ1-5, the CDR3 gives the full variable domain: DTGVSQNPRHKITKRGQNVTFRCDPISEHNRLYWYRQTLGQGPEFLTYFQNEAQLEKSRLLSDRFSAERPKGSFSTLEIQRTEQGDSAMYLCASSSDREGNQPQHFGDGTRLSIL.

The chain employs TRBV30 and TRBJ1-4; D is uncertain. The CDR3 length is 13 residues. The germline V gene has CDR1 GTSNPN and CDR2 SVGIG (reference sequence). Between the trimmed V and J ends, which lost 0 bases and 3 bases, there was a span of 5 bases. This chain's CDR3 is CAWSVGANEKLFF. CDR3 nucleotide sequence: TGTGCCTGGAGTGTGGGAGCTAATGAAAAACTGTTTTTT.

The V and J genes are TRBV6-5 and TRBJ2-3; D ambiguous. The CDR3 sequence is 14 residues long. CDR1 and CDR2 (germline): MNHEY, SVGAGI. Trimming took off 0 bases at V and 6 bases at J, with 10 bases between the two ends. CDR3 nucleotides: TGTGCCAGCAGTTACTCCAGGCCGGAGGATACGCAGTATTTT. It codes for CASSYSRPEDTQYF.

The chain uses TRBV29-1 and TRBJ1-4; D not certain. This CDR3 region has 15 residues. Deletions cut 0 bases from V and 4 bases from J, with 12 bases between. Germline CDR1 and CDR2: SQVTM and ANQGSEA. CDR3 protein: CSVEDGTEVNEKLFF. In DNA, the CDR3 is TGCAGCGTTGAAGATGGAACGGAAGTTAATGAAAAACTGTTTTTT.

The chain is built from TRBV30 and TRBJ1-4; possible D gene TRBD1, 6 bases. CDR3 length: 14 amino acids. Germline CDR1 reads GTSNPN; CDR2 reads SVGIG (reference sequence). Trimming took off 2 bases at V and 1 base at J, with 8 bases between the two ends. CDR3 sequence reads: CAWSLGGTNEKLFF. CDR3 coding DNA: TGTGCCTGGAGTCTAGGGGGAACTAATGAAAAACTGTTTTTT.

This chain links TRBV5-8 with TRBJ1-4; TRBD1 is a possible D gene (6 bases). V lost 5 bases to trimming and J lost 8 bases, with 16 bases between them. Germline CDR1 is SGHTS and CDR2 is YDEGEE. CDR3 length equals 14 residues. The CDR3: CASRLTGREEKLFF. CDR3 in DNA: TGTGCCAGCAGGTTAACAGGGAGGGAAGAAAAACTGTTTTTT. Full variable domain (outside the CDR3, taken from reference TRBV5-8 and TRBJ1-4): EAGVTQSPTHLIKTRGQQATLRCSPISGHTSVYWYQQALGLGLQFLLWYDEGEERNRGNFPPRFSGRQFPNYSSELNVNALELEDSALYLCASRLTGREEKLFFGSGTQLSVL.

The genes are TRBV4-1 and TRBJ2-5; 9 nucleotides agree with TRBD2. This CDR3 spans 13 amino acids. V shed 8 bases, J shed 5 bases, and the junction held 6 bases outside the gene matches. Per the germline V gene, CDR1 is MGHRA and CDR2 is YSYEKL. CDR3 amino acids: CASGRGGAETQYF. In DNA, the CDR3 is TGCGCCAGCGGACGCGGGGGGGCCGAGACCCAGTACTTC.